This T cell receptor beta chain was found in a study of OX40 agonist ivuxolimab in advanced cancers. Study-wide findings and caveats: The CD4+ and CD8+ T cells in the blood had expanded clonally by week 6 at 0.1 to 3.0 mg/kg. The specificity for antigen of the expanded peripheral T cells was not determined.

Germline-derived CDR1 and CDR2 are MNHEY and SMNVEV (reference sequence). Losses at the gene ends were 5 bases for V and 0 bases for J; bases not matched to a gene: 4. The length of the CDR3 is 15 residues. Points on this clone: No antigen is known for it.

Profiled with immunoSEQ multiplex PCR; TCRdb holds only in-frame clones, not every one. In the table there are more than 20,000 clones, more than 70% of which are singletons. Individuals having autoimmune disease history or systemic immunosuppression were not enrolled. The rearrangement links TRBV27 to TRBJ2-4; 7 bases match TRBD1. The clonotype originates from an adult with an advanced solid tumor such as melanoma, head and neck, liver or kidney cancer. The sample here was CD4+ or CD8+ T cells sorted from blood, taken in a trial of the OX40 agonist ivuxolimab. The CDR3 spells CASSTDRVAKNIQYF. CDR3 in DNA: TGTGCCAGCAGTACCGACAGGGTAGCCAAAAACATTCAGTACTTC.